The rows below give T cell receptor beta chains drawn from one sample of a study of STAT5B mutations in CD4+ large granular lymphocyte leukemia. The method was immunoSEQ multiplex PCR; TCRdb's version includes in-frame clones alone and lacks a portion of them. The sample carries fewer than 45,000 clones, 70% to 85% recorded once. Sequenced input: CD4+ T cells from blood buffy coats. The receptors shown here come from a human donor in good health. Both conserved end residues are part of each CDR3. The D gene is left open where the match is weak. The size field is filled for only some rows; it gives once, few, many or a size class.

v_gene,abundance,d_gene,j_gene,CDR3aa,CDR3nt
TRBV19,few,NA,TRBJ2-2,CATVGRWETGELFF,TGTGCCACCGTTGGACGGTGGGAGACCGGGGAGCTGTTTTTT
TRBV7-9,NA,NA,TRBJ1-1,CASSLGLGAATEAFF,TGTGCCAGCAGCTTAGGATTAGGGGCGGCCACTGAAGCTTTCTTT
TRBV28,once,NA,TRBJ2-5,CASRPYREETQYF,TGTGCCAGCAGACCCTACAGGGAAGAGACCCAGTACTTC
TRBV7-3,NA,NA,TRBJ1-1,CASSSPGMSNTEAFF,TGTGCCAGCAGCTCCCCCGGGATGTCGAACACTGAAGCTTTCTTT
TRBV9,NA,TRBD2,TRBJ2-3,CASSVLYSSGGEDTQYF,TGTGCCAGCAGCGTCCTTTATTCTAGCGGGGGGGAGGATACGCAGTATTTT
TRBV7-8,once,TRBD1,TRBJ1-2,CASSLVRGANYGYTF,TGTGCCAGCAGCTTAGTCAGGGGGGCTAACTATGGCTACACCTTC
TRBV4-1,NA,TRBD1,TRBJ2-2,CASSQGQGAVGELFF,TGCGCCAGCAGCCAAGGACAGGGGGCCGTCGGGGAGCTGTTTTTT
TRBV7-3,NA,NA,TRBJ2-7,CASTNPPENEQYF,TGTGCCAGCACGAATCCTCCGGAGAACGAGCAGTACTTC
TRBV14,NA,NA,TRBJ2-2,CASSQDLRAKNTGELFF,TGTGCCAGCAGCCAAGACTTACGCGCTAAGAACACCGGGGAGCTGTTTTTT
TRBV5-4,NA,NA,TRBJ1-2,CASSLDRGTDVYGYTF,TGTGCCAGCAGCTTAGACCGAGGGACGGATGTATATGGCTACACCTTC
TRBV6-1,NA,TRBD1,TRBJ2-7,CASSVIPPGQGIYEQYF,TGTGCCAGCAGTGTTATCCCGCCGGGACAGGGGATATACGAGCAGTACTTC
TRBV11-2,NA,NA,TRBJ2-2,CASSLGLSTGELFF,TGTGCCAGCAGCTTAGGACTGTCCACCGGGGAGCTGTTTTTT
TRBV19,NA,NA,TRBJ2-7,CASSTLQPYEQYF,TGTGCCAGTAGTACCCTACAGCCCTACGAGCAGTACTTC
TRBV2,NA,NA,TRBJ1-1,CASYGEANTEAFF,TGTGCCAGCTATGGGGAGGCGAACACTGAGGCTTTCTTT
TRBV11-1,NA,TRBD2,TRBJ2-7,CASTLTSGMYEQYF,TGTGCCAGCACCCTAACTAGCGGGATGTACGAGCAGTACTTC
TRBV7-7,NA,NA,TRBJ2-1,CASSPGGISGNEQFF,TGTGCCAGCAGCCCCGGGGGAATATCGGGCAATGAGCAGTTCTTC
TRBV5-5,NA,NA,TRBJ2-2,CASSLIRTAGELFF,TGTGCCAGCAGCTTGATACGGACGGCCGGGGAGCTGTTTTTT
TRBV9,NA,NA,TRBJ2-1,CASSASGTRSYNEQFF,TGTGCCAGCAGCGCCTCCGGGACCCGCTCCTACAATGAGCAGTTCTTC
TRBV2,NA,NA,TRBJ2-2,CASRLDSRELFF,TGTGCCAGCCGACTGGACTCCCGGGAGCTGTTTTTT
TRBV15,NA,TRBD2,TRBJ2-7,CATSSDRTSDEQYF,TGTGCCACCAGCAGTGATCGGACTAGCGACGAGCAGTACTTC
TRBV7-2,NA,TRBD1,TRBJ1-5,CASSLGTGVYQPQHF,TGTGCCAGCAGCTTAGGGACAGGGGTTTATCAGCCCCAGCATTTT
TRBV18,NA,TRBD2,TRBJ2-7,CASSANGLADTQQYF,TGTGCCAGCTCAGCTAATGGACTAGCGGACACCCAGCAGTACTTC
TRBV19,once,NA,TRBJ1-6,CASSIVGRGNSPLHF,TGTGCCAGTAGTATAGTAGGCAGGGGTAATTCACCCCTCCACTTT
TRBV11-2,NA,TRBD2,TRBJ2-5,CASSLVTGGGETQYF,TGTGCCAGCAGCTTAGTAACGGGAGGAGGGGAGACCCAGTACTTC
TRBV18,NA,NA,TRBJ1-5,CASSPGAVYQPQHF,TGTGCCAGCTCACCAGGGGCAGTTTATCAGCCCCAGCATTTT
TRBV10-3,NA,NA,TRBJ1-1,CAISVGGGGGTEAFF,TGTGCCATCAGTGTGGGGGGGGGAGGAGGCACTGAAGCTTTCTTT
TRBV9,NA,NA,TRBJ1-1,CASSVAGVNTEAFF,TGTGCCAGCAGCGTAGCCGGGGTGAACACTGAAGCTTTCTTT
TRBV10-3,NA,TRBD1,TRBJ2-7,CAISERAGGLYEQYF,TGTGCCATCAGTGAAAGGGCAGGGGGCTTATACGAGCAGTACTTC
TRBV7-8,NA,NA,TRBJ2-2,CASRQNTGELFF,TGTGCCAGCAGACAGAACACCGGGGAGCTGTTTTTT
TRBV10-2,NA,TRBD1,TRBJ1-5,CASKRTGRDQPQHF,TGCGCCAGCAAAAGGACAGGGAGGGATCAGCCCCAGCATTTT
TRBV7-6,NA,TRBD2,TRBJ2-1,CASSPGTNNEQFF,TGTGCCAGCAGTCCCGGGACTAACAATGAGCAGTTCTTC
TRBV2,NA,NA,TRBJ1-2,CASSPQGTNYGYTF,TGTGCCAGCAGCCCACAGGGTACTAACTATGGCTACACCTTC
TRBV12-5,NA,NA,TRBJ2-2,CASGTSEAGELFF,TGTGCTAGTGGGACTTCCGAGGCCGGGGAGCTGTTTTTT
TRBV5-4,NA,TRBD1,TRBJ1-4,CASSVNRGRDEKLFF,TGTGCCAGCAGCGTTAACAGGGGGCGGGATGAAAAACTGTTTTTT
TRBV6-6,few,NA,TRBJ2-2,CASSYGQSTGELFF,TGTGCCAGCAGTTACGGTCAGAGCACCGGGGAGCTGTTTTTT
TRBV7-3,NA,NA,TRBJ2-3,CASSLGLYYTDTQYF,TGTGCCAGCAGCTTAGGACTATACTACACAGATACGCAGTATTTT
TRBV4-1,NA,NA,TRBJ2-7,CASSQDAGQTASSYEQYF,TGCGCCAGCAGCCAAGATGCGGGGCAGACAGCCTCATCCTACGAGCAGTACTTC
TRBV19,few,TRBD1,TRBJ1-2,CASSTEDRGPYGYTF,TGTGCCAGTAGTACAGAGGACAGGGGGCCCTATGGCTACACCTTC
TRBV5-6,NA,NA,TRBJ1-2,CASSLLDRDYGYTF,TGTGCCAGCAGCTTGTTGGACCGCGACTATGGCTACACCTTC
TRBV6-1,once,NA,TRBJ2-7,CASSGPSAVGGYEQYF,TGTGCCAGCAGTGGACCCTCGGCAGTAGGGGGCTACGAGCAGTACTTC
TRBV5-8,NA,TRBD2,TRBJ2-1,CASTPAGAYYNEQFF,TGTGCCAGCACCCCGGCGGGAGCCTACTACAATGAGCAGTTCTTC
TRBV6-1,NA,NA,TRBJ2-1,CASSEAGPHTSSYNEQFF,TGTGCCAGCAGTGAAGCCGGCCCGCACACGAGCTCCTACAATGAGCAGTTCTTC
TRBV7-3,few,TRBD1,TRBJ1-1,CASSSGGNTEAFF,TGTGCCAGCAGCTCAGGGGGGAACACTGAAGCTTTCTTT
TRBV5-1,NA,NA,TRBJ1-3,CASSLTGSSGNTIYF,TGCGCCAGCAGCTTGACGGGGAGCTCTGGAAACACCATATATTTT
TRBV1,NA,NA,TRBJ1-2,CTSSQDRGAGDYGYTF,TGCACCAGCAGCCAAGATAGGGGAGCAGGGGACTATGGCTACACCTTC
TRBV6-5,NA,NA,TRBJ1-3,CASSYSLGSGGNTIYF,TGTGCCAGCAGTTACTCTTTGGGCTCAGGGGGAAACACCATATATTTT
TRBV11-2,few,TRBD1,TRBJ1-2,CASSLGQGIYGYTF,TGTGCCAGCAGCCTAGGACAGGGTATCTATGGCTACACCTTC
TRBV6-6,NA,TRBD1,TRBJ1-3,CASSYEGGTGNTIYF,TGTGCCAGCAGTTACGAAGGGGGCACTGGAAACACCATATATTTT
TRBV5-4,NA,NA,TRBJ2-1,CASSLRVRAGEQFF,TGTGCCAGCAGCTTGAGGGTCAGGGCGGGGGAGCAGTTCTTC
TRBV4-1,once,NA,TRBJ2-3,CASSQESREHTQYF,TGCGCCAGCAGCCAAGAAAGTAGGGAACATACGCAGTATTTT
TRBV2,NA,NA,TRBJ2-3,CASSDFQTQYF,TGTGCCAGCAGTGACTTTCAAACGCAGTATTTT
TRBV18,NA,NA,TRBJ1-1,CASSPRVGENTEAFF,TGTGCCAGCTCACCACGGGTAGGGGAGAACACTGAAGCTTTCTTT
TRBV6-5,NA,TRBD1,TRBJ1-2,CASSYQGGLLSGYTF,TGTGCCAGCAGTTACCAGGGGGGGCTTTTGTCTGGCTACACCTTC
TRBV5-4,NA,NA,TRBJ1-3,CASSLAPVPGNTIYF,TGTGCCAGCAGCTTGGCCCCTGTCCCTGGAAACACCATATATTTT
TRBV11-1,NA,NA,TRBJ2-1,CASSLRGPSYNEQFF,TGTGCCAGCAGCTTAAGGGGCCCCTCCTACAATGAGCAGTTCTTC
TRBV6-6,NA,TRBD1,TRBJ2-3,CASTGQGSTDTQYF,TGTGCCAGTACGGGACAGGGAAGCACAGATACGCAGTATTTT
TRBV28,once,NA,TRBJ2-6,CASTELGSSGANVLTF,TGTGCCAGCACTGAGTTGGGTTCCTCTGGGGCCAACGTCCTGACTTTC
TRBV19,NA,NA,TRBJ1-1,CASTEDSGRGAEAFF,TGTGCCAGTACCGAGGACTCCGGAAGGGGGGCTGAAGCTTTCTTT